This TCR beta chain came from a study of OX40 agonist ivuxolimab in advanced cancers. Study overall: The drug used for patients, ivuxolimab, was an agonistic anti-OX40 (CD134) antibody.

The method was immunoSEQ multiplex PCR; TCRdb's version includes in-frame clones alone and lacks a portion of them. The sample consists of around 50,000 clones, roughly nine tenths of them appearing once. This CDR3 has 15 residues. Germline V gene data show CDR1 as SGHRS and CDR2 as YFSETQ. Trimming left V 5 bases short and J 3 bases short, with 14 bases between. Findings and caveats of the study: More expanded clones were found, on average, in CD8+ than in CD4+ T cells.

Remarks on this clone: As yet, its antigen is unknown.

Sequenced here: CD4+ or CD8+ T cells sorted from blood, sampled in a trial of the OX40 agonist ivuxolimab. The TCR comes from an adult with an advanced solid tumor such as melanoma, head and neck, liver or kidney cancer. The V and J genes are TRBV5-1 and TRBJ1-4; D call uncertain. The CDR3 here is CASSQREGSNEKLFF. Here the CDR3 DNA reads TGCGCCAGCAGTCAGAGGGAAGGGTCTAATGAAAAACTGTTTTTT.